These T cell receptor beta chains were read from a single sample in a study of CD8 T cells in Susac syndrome. TCRdb called the immunoSEQ multiplex PCR reads again in MiXCR, with one record for every CDR3 protein. Of tens of thousands of distinct CDR3 sequences in the sample, 93% are singletons; the top ten hold around 0.15%. Specimen: CD4+ T cells from PBMCs. The receptors come from a human donor with Susac syndrome. CDR3s include the opening cysteine and the closing phenylalanine or tryptophan. Fields, in order: V gene, clone size, D gene, CDR3 length, J gene, CDR3 protein, CDR3 DNA. A D gene is named only where the DNA matches it firmly. The size field is filled for only some rows; it gives once, few, many or a size class.

V: TRBV12-3/TRBV12-4
size: NA
D: NA
length: 15
J: TRBJ2-7
CDR3: CASSLRESSSYEQYF
DNA: TGTGCCAGCAGTTTAAGGGAATCCAGCTCCTACGAGCAGTACTTC

V: TRBV5-1
size: NA
D: NA
length: 14
J: TRBJ2-5
CDR3: CASSLPSPRETQYF
DNA: TGCGCCAGCAGCTTGCCATCGCCCCGAGAGACCCAGTACTTC

V: TRBV7-2
size: once
D: TRBD1
length: 16
J: TRBJ2-3
CDR3: CASSPPGQGALRTQYF
DNA: TGTGCCAGCAGCCCACCGGGACAGGGGGCGTTACGTACGCAGTATTTT

V: TRBV28
size: NA
D: TRBD2
length: 17
J: TRBJ2-7
CDR3: CASSLIPSGVVTYEQYF
DNA: TGTGCCAGCAGTTTAATCCCTAGCGGGGTGGTGACCTACGAGCAGTACTTC

V: TRBV6-2/TRBV6-3
size: NA
D: TRBD1
length: 16
J: TRBJ2-1
CDR3: CASSFWGQGSYNEQFF
DNA: TGTGCCAGCAGTTTTTGGGGACAGGGGTCCTACAATGAGCAGTTCTTC

V: TRBV28
size: NA
D: TRBD1
length: 15
J: TRBJ1-3
CDR3: CASSARDRAGNTIYF
DNA: TGTGCCAGCAGTGCCCGGGACAGGGCTGGAAACACCATATATTTT

V: TRBV12-3/TRBV12-4
size: NA
D: TRBD1
length: 16
J: TRBJ2-1
CDR3: CAIGGTGFRSYNEQFF
DNA: TGTGCCATCGGCGGGACAGGGTTTAGGTCCTACAATGAGCAGTTCTTC

V: TRBV7-3
size: NA
D: TRBD2
length: 15
J: TRBJ2-1
CDR3: CASSLNTGGRNEQFF
DNA: TGTGCCAGCAGCTTAAACACGGGGGGTCGGAATGAGCAGTTCTTC

V: TRBV6-2/TRBV6-3
size: NA
D: TRBD2
length: 15
J: TRBJ2-3
CDR3: CASSSAAGGTDTQYF
DNA: TGTGCCAGCAGCTCCGCGGCGGGGGGTACGGATACGCAGTATTTT

V: TRBV4-1
size: NA
D: NA
length: 15
J: TRBJ1-1
CDR3: CASSQGVGVNTEAFF
DNA: TGCGCCAGCAGCCAAGGGGTAGGGGTGAACACTGAAGCTTTCTTT

V: TRBV12-3/TRBV12-4
size: NA
D: TRBD1
length: 15
J: TRBJ2-4
CDR3: CASSPGQGAGYIQYF
DNA: TGTGCCAGCAGCCCGGGACAGGGGGCGGGATACATTCAGTACTTC

V: TRBV7-2
size: NA
D: NA
length: 11
J: TRBJ2-7
CDR3: CASSLFAEQYF
DNA: TGTGCCAGCAGCTTATTCGCCGAGCAGTACTTC

V: TRBV6-5
size: NA
D: NA
length: 13
J: TRBJ1-5
CDR3: CASSSFRGQPQHF
DNA: TGTGCCAGCAGTTCCTTCAGAGGTCAGCCCCAGCATTTT

V: TRBV18
size: once
D: NA
length: 15
J: TRBJ2-5
CDR3: CASSRDQGNQETQYF
DNA: TGTGCCAGCTCAAGAGACCAGGGGAACCAAGAGACCCAGTACTTC

V: TRBV3-1
size: NA
D: TRBD1
length: 15
J: TRBJ1-3
CDR3: CASSRDRGLVNTIYF
DNA: TGTGCCAGCAGCCGGGACAGGGGCCTTGTCAACACCATATATTTT

V: TRBV12-3/TRBV12-4
size: NA
D: NA
length: 15
J: TRBJ2-7
CDR3: CASSDRDINSYEQYF
DNA: TGTGCCAGCAGTGACCGGGACATTAACTCCTACGAGCAGTACTTC

V: TRBV18
size: NA
D: TRBD1
length: 16
J: TRBJ1-3
CDR3: CASSPGTGGAGNTIYF
DNA: TGTGCCAGCTCACCTGGGACAGGGGGAGCTGGAAACACCATATATTTT

V: TRBV7-9
size: NA
D: NA
length: 16
J: TRBJ1-2
CDR3: CASSLGLSGQSYGYTF
DNA: TGTGCCAGCAGCTTAGGTCTTTCGGGGCAGTCCTATGGCTACACCTTC

V: TRBV12-5
size: NA
D: NA
length: 13
J: TRBJ2-2
CDR3: CASAYRNTGELFF
DNA: TGTGCTAGTGCCTACAGGAACACCGGGGAGCTGTTTTTT

V: TRBV19
size: NA
D: TRBD1
length: 14
J: TRBJ2-7
CDR3: CASSVTTGPYEQYF
DNA: TGTGCCAGTAGTGTCACGACAGGGCCCTACGAGCAGTACTTC

V: TRBV6-2/TRBV6-3
size: NA
D: NA
length: 14
J: TRBJ1-1
CDR3: CASSYKRKDTEAFF
DNA: TGTGCCAGCAGTTATAAGCGGAAGGACACTGAAGCTTTCTTT

V: TRBV5-6
size: NA
D: NA
length: 15
J: TRBJ1-5
CDR3: CASSFRDGSNQPQHF
DNA: TGTGCCAGCAGCTTCCGGGACGGGAGCAATCAGCCCCAGCATTTT

V: TRBV3-1
size: NA
D: TRBD1
length: 15
J: TRBJ2-2
CDR3: CASSLGTANTGELFF
DNA: TGTGCCAGCAGCCTAGGGACAGCGAACACCGGGGAGCTGTTTTTT

V: TRBV5-4
size: NA
D: TRBD2
length: 17
J: TRBJ2-2
CDR3: CASSPESGGPDTGELFF
DNA: TGTGCCAGCAGCCCCGAAAGCGGGGGCCCGGACACCGGGGAGCTGTTTTTT

V: TRBV5-1
size: NA
D: TRBD1
length: 16
J: TRBJ2-1
CDR3: CASSPGQGSSYNEQFF
DNA: TGCGCCAGCAGCCCCGGACAGGGGAGCTCCTACAATGAGCAGTTCTTC

V: TRBV20-1
size: NA
D: NA
length: 14
J: TRBJ1-5
CDR3: CSASLDTSNQPQHF
DNA: TGCAGTGCTAGTCTCGACACTAGCAATCAGCCCCAGCATTTT

V: TRBV20-1
size: NA
D: NA
length: 13
J: TRBJ2-5
CDR3: CSARVGARETQYF
DNA: TGCAGTGCTAGAGTGGGGGCCAGGGAGACCCAGTACTTC

V: TRBV28
size: NA
D: NA
length: 12
J: TRBJ2-1
CDR3: CASRDRDTPQFF
DNA: TGTGCCAGCAGAGATAGGGACACCCCACAGTTCTTC

V: TRBV5-1
size: few
D: NA
length: 15
J: TRBJ2-5
CDR3: CASSLLGGDQETQYF
DNA: TGCGCCAGCAGCTTGCTGGGGGGAGACCAAGAGACCCAGTACTTC

V: TRBV9
size: NA
D: TRBD2
length: 15
J: TRBJ2-7
CDR3: CASSVGASGVYEQYF
DNA: TGTGCCAGCAGCGTAGGGGCTAGCGGGGTTTACGAGCAGTACTTC

V: TRBV6-1
size: NA
D: NA
length: 12
J: TRBJ2-7
CDR3: CAIRDNSYEQYF
DNA: TGTGCCATCCGGGACAACTCCTACGAGCAGTACTTC

V: TRBV19
size: once
D: NA
length: 14
J: TRBJ2-5
CDR3: CASSRTDVQETQYF
DNA: TGTGCCAGTAGTCGGACAGACGTCCAAGAGACCCAGTACTTC

V: TRBV29-1
size: NA
D: NA
length: 13
J: TRBJ1-1
CDR3: CSVTGLLNTEAFF
DNA: TGCAGCGTTACCGGGCTTTTGAACACTGAAGCTTTCTTT

V: TRBV14
size: NA
D: NA
length: 13
J: TRBJ2-7
CDR3: CASSQRIIYEQYF
DNA: TGTGCCAGCAGCCAAAGGATCATCTACGAGCAGTACTTC

V: TRBV4-3
size: NA
D: NA
length: 16
J: TRBJ2-2
CDR3: CASSQDRGRGTGELFF
DNA: TGCGCCAGCAGCCAAGATCGGGGGCGGGGCACCGGGGAGCTGTTTTTT

V: TRBV2
size: NA
D: TRBD1
length: 15
J: TRBJ1-6
CDR3: CASIYRTGYNSPLHF
DNA: TGTGCCAGCATATACCGGACAGGTTATAATTCACCCCTCCACTTT

V: TRBV12-3/TRBV12-4
size: NA
D: TRBD1
length: 14
J: TRBJ2-7
CDR3: CASSWTGRTREQYF
DNA: TGTGCCAGCAGTTGGACAGGGAGGACGAGGGAGCAGTACTTC

V: TRBV3-1
size: NA
D: NA
length: 11
J: TRBJ2-7
CDR3: CASSQMNEQYF
DNA: TGTGCCAGCAGCCAAATGAACGAGCAGTACTTC

V: TRBV5-1
size: NA
D: TRBD2
length: 15
J: TRBJ2-5
CDR3: CASSLAVGRGGTQYF
DNA: TGCGCCAGCAGCTTGGCCGTCGGGAGGGGCGGGACCCAGTACTTC

V: TRBV20-1
size: NA
D: NA
length: 18
J: TRBJ2-6
CDR3: CSARDRGARFSGANVLTF
DNA: TGCAGTGCTAGAGATAGAGGCGCTAGATTCTCTGGGGCCAACGTCCTGACTTTC

V: TRBV6-4
size: NA
D: NA
length: 16
J: TRBJ2-6
CDR3: CASSDTQGAGANVLTF
DNA: TGTGCCAGCAGTGACACACAGGGTGCCGGGGCCAACGTCCTGACTTTC

V: TRBV29-1
size: NA
D: NA
length: 12
J: TRBJ1-2
CDR3: CSVWGGHYGYTF
DNA: TGCAGCGTTTGGGGAGGACACTATGGCTACACCTTC

V: TRBV7-2
size: NA
D: NA
length: 15
J: TRBJ1-4
CDR3: CASSLRKGTNEKLFF
DNA: TGTGCCAGCAGCTTAAGAAAGGGAACTAATGAAAAACTGTTTTTT

V: TRBV12-3/TRBV12-4
size: NA
D: TRBD1
length: 15
J: TRBJ2-4
CDR3: CASSLAGTGGNIQYF
DNA: TGTGCCAGCAGTTTAGCCGGGACAGGGGGAAACATTCAGTACTTC

V: TRBV18
size: NA
D: NA
length: 16
J: TRBJ2-7
CDR3: CASSPSDRRTSYEQYF
DNA: TGTGCCAGCTCACCTTCAGACAGGCGAACCTCCTACGAGCAGTACTTC

V: TRBV20-1
size: NA
D: TRBD1
length: 13
J: TRBJ2-7
CDR3: CSAPRQGTYEQYF
DNA: TGCAGTGCCCCCCGACAGGGAACATACGAGCAGTACTTC

V: TRBV7-2
size: NA
D: TRBD2
length: 18
J: TRBJ2-3
CDR3: CASSLAWAGGGGTDTQYF
DNA: TGTGCCAGCAGCTTAGCCTGGGCGGGGGGGGGCGGCACAGATACGCAGTATTTT

V: TRBV27
size: NA
D: NA
length: 15
J: TRBJ2-2
CDR3: CASSLSRGGAGELFF
DNA: TGTGCCAGCAGTTTATCCCGAGGGGGAGCCGGGGAGCTGTTTTTT